The present T cell receptor beta chain was sequenced within a study of preoperative IRX-2 immunotherapy in early breast cancer. Here immunoSEQ multiplex PCR was the method, and the copy in TCRdb shows in-frame clones only, minus some. The data hold about 23,000 clones, with approximately 90% observed a single time. Treatment indicated: preoperative locoregional IRX-2 cytokine immunotherapy. This phase Ib study tested locoregional IRX-2 cytokine immunotherapy given before surgery. Trimming took 4 bases from V and 6 from J; bases not matched to a gene: 4. CDR3 length: 15 residues. Germline V gene lookup returns CDR1 SNHLY and CDR2 FYNNEI.

This TCR came from a human donor with breast cancer. This sample comprised tumor tissue, obtained after IRX-2 immunotherapy. The chain links TRBV2 to TRBJ1-5; 12 positions match TRBD1. The CDR3 reads CASSGDRGRTQPQHF. The DNA of the CDR3 is TGTGCCAGCAGTGGGGACAGGGGGCGAACTCAGCCCCAGCATTTT. The full variable domain, with the rest looked up from reference TRBV2 and TRBJ1-5, is EPEVTQTPSHQVTQMGQEVILRCVPISNHLYFYWYRQILGQKVEFLVSFYNNEISEKSEIFDDQFSVERPDGSNFTLKIRSTKLEDSAMYFCASSGDRGRTQPQHFGDGTRLSIL.